The 9 T cell receptor beta chains below all came from one sample that was sequenced in a study of T cell clones after liver transplantation. Some clones are missing from TCRdb's copy, which holds only in-frame ones; the method was immunoSEQ multiplex PCR. The sample shows 80,000 or so clones, 82% of them seen only once. The starting material was CD4+ T cells from blood, obtained 46 months after liver transplant. The receptors were sampled from a human patient who received a liver transplant. Some T cells may originate from the graft donor.

This clone was seen more than once but under ten times. The gene calls are TRBV6-1 and TRBJ2-7; D is uncertain. CDR1 MNHNS and CDR2 SASEGT come from the germline V gene. Trimming pared 7 bases from V and 7 bases from J, leaving 14 bases between. CDR3 length: 12 residues. CDR3 in amino acids: CASIGDGWEQYF. The CDR3, as DNA: TGTGCCAGCATTGGCGACGGCTGGGAGCAGTACTTC.

The chain combines TRBV5-1 with TRBJ2-2; D unclear. Trimming left V 2 bases short and J 4 bases short, with 3 bases between. Germline V CDR1 and CDR2: SGHRS, YFSETQ. The CDR3 loop spans 12 amino acids. The CDR3 sequence is CASSFFTGELFF. The CDR3 coding sequence is TGCGCCAGCAGCTTCTTCACCGGGGAGCTGTTTTTT.

The CDR3 loop reads CASSEGQGARTEAFF. The CDR3 DNA is TGCGCCAGCAGCGAGGGACAGGGGGCGCGTACTGAAGCTTTCTTT. The V and J genes are TRBV5-1 and TRBJ1-1; 12 nucleotides line up with TRBD1. V lost 4 bases and J lost 5; bases outside the gene matches: 6. The CDR3 sequence is 15 residues long. CDR1 is SGHRS, CDR2 YFSETQ, per germline. The entire variable domain, with the rest obtained from reference TRBV5-1 and TRBJ1-1, is as follows: KAGVTQTPRYLIKTRGQQVTLSCSPISGHRSVSWYQQTPGQGLQFLFEYFSETQRNKGNFPGRFSGRQFSNSRSEMNVSTLELGDSALYLCASSEGQGARTEAFFGQGTRLTVV.

The chain uses TRBV5-1 and TRBJ2-5, with 8 nucleotides matching TRBD1. The germline V gene has CDR1 SGHRS and CDR2 YFSETQ. CDR3 length equals 14 residues. Trimming at V came to 4 bases and at J to 2 bases, leaving 4 bases not matched to a gene. CDR3: CASSAGQGQETQYF. The CDR3 DNA is TGCGCCAGCAGCGCCGGACAGGGACAAGAGACCCAGTACTTC.

In DNA form, the CDR3 reads TGTGCCAGCTGCGGGAGCGGGAGTACAGATACGCAGTATTTT. This gives the protein CASCGSGSTDTQYF. This chain joins TRBV6-5 and TRBJ2-3; 8 positions agree with TRBD2. The CDR3 contains 14 residues. The germline gives CDR1 MNHEY, CDR2 SVGAGI. The V segment lost 8 bases and the J segment 3 bases; nucleotides outside the gene matches: 7.

This clone showed up just once. This chain connects TRBV5-1 to TRBJ1-2, with D unresolved. The germline gives CDR1 SGHRS, CDR2 YFSETQ. This CDR3 comprises 13 residues. V lost 4 bases and J lost 3, with 10 bases in between. The CDR3 protein is CASSLDGDYGYTF. The CDR3 DNA reads TGCGCCAGCAGCCTGGACGGCGACTATGGCTACACCTTC.

This chain uses TRBV6-5 with TRBJ2-1, with 10 bases lining up with TRBD2. The CDR3 extends over 14 amino acids. The germline CDR1 and CDR2 sequences are MNHEY and SVGAGI. Losses at the gene ends were 3 bases for V and 13 bases for J; bases not matched to a gene: 9. The CDR3 sequence: CASSYGVAGGDQFF. CDR3 DNA: TGTGCCAGCAGTTATGGGGTAGCGGGAGGAGATCAGTTCTTC.

The V and J genes are TRBV19 and TRBJ2-7, with 10 positions matching TRBD2. This CDR3 spans 16 amino acids. V shed 5 bases and J 0 bases; nucleotides not matched to a gene: 7. The germline gives CDR1 LNHDA, CDR2 SQIVND (reference sequence). This CDR3 reads CASSPRTSGSSYEQYF. The CDR3 DNA is TGTGCCAGTAGTCCTCGGACTAGCGGAAGCTCCTACGAGCAGTACTTC.

The rearrangement joins TRBV5-1 to TRBJ1-2; D not resolved. In germline, CDR1 is SGHRS, CDR2 YFSETQ. This CDR3 has 14 residues. Trimming removed 0 bases at V and 6 bases at J, with 12 bases between. In DNA, the CDR3 is TGCGCCAGCAGCTTGGAAGGGCAGCCAAATGGCTACACCTTC. Protein sequence: CASSLEGQPNGYTF.